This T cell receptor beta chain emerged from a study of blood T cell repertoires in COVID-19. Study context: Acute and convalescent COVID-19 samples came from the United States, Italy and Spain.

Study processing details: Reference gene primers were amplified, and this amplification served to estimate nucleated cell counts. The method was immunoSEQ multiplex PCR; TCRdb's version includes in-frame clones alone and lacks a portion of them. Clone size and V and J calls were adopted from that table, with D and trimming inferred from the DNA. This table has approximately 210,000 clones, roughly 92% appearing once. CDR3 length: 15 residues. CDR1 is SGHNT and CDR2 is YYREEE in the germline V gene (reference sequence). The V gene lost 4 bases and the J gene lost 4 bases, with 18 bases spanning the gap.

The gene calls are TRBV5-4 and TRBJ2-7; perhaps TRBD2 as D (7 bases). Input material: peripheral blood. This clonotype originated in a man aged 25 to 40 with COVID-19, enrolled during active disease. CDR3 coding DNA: TGTGCCAGCAGCGGGGGGGGGCGTACAGGATACGAGCAGTACTTC. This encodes CASSGGGRTGYEQYF.